This T cell receptor (beta chain) was captured in a study of blood T cell repertoires in COVID-19. Original handling: Amplified reference gene primers provided the basis for estimating nucleated cell counts. Profiling relied on immunoSEQ multiplex PCR, and the TCRdb table lists in-frame clones only, not all of them. V, J and clone size are those of that table, while D and trimming were read from the DNA. The sample consists of roughly 150,000 clones, about 85% of them appearing once. V lost 5 bases and J lost 5; bases outside the gene matches: 5. This CDR3 contains 14 residues. CDR1 is LNHDA, CDR2 SQIVND, per germline (reference sequence).

Sequencing was carried out using peripheral blood. The rearrangement joins TRBV19 to TRBJ2-2; 7 nucleotides match TRBD2. This TCR was sampled from a woman in her fifties or sixties with COVID-19, enrolled during active disease. For the CDR3, the DNA is TGTGCCAGTAGTTTCGCCGGGGGGACCGGGGAGCTGTTTTTT. Translated: CASSFAGGTGELFF.